These T cell receptor beta chains were read from a single sample in a study of CD8 T cells in Susac syndrome. In TCRdb, the immunoSEQ multiplex PCR reads were re-called with MiXCR into one record per CDR3 protein. Found here are approximately 160,000 distinct CDR3 sequences, around 94% of them singletons; the top ten hold about 0.089%. What was sequenced was CD4+ T cells from PBMCs. The receptors originated from a human donor with multiple sclerosis. Each CDR3 is given with its conserved first and last residue. The D gene is left open where the match is weak. Size is omitted from some rows. Given values are once, few, many or a class for expanded clones.

TRBV2	13	TRBJ1-2	NA	NA	CASSPGQSYGYTF	TGTGCCAGCAGTCCTGGACAGTCTTATGGCTACACCTTC
TRBV19	13	TRBJ1-2	TRBD1	NA	CASSDRGLFGYTF	TGTGCCAGTAGTGACAGGGGGCTTTTTGGCTACACCTTC
TRBV5-1	13	TRBJ2-7	NA	NA	CASSQHQGYEQYF	TGCGCCAGCAGCCAACACCAGGGCTACGAGCAGTACTTC
TRBV7-2	13	TRBJ1-2	TRBD1	NA	CASSAGGRYGYTF	TGTGCCAGCAGCGCAGGGGGAAGGTATGGCTACACCTTC
TRBV29-1	17	TRBJ2-3	TRBD2	few	CSVGGSGTSAYTDTQYF	TGCAGCGTGGGGGGATCCGGGACTAGCGCCTACACAGATACGCAGTATTTT
TRBV19	15	TRBJ1-1	TRBD1	NA	CASRRTGNMNTEAFF	TGTGCCAGTAGACGGACAGGGAACATGAACACTGAAGCTTTCTTT
TRBV5-1	15	TRBJ1-3	NA	NA	CASSLDNPSGNTIYF	TGCGCCAGCAGCTTAGACAACCCCTCTGGAAACACCATATATTTT
TRBV9	15	TRBJ2-1	NA	NA	CASSDYLAGFDEQFF	TGTGCCAGCAGCGACTACCTTGCGGGGTTCGATGAGCAGTTCTTC
TRBV27	13	TRBJ2-1	NA	NA	CASSALGSNEQFF	TGTGCCAGCAGTGCCCTGGGGTCCAATGAGCAGTTCTTC
TRBV20-1	14	TRBJ1-5	NA	NA	CSARVGYSNQPQHF	TGCAGTGCTAGAGTGGGGTATAGCAATCAGCCCCAGCATTTT
TRBV6-5	16	TRBJ1-2	TRBD1	NA	CASSSSGQGTVGGYTF	TGTGCCAGCAGTTCATCGGGACAGGGCACCGTTGGTGGCTACACCTTC
TRBV7-3	14	TRBJ2-2	NA	NA	CASSNSFDTGELFF	TGTGCCAGCAGCAATTCGTTTGACACCGGGGAGCTGTTTTTT
TRBV12-3/TRBV12-4	14	TRBJ1-5	NA	NA	CASSRPGSGQPQHF	TGTGCCAGCAGTAGACCGGGCTCCGGTCAGCCCCAGCATTTT
TRBV5-1	13	TRBJ1-5	NA	NA	CASSLFGGQPQHF	TGCGCCAGCAGCTTGTTTGGGGGTCAGCCCCAGCATTTT
TRBV7-9	18	TRBJ2-2	NA	NA	CASSDRKRESTNTGELFF	TGTGCCAGCAGCGACCGAAAACGGGAGTCCACGAACACCGGGGAGCTGTTTTTT
TRBV29-1	13	TRBJ2-2	NA	NA	CSVVSGTTGELFF	TGCAGCGTTGTTAGCGGAACGACCGGGGAGCTGTTTTTT
TRBV29-1	13	TRBJ2-1	NA	NA	CSVARKHYNEQFF	TGCAGCGTTGCTCGGAAACACTACAATGAGCAGTTCTTC
TRBV28	13	TRBJ1-5	NA	NA	CASSLSARQPQHF	TGTGCCAGCAGTTTATCTGCAAGGCAGCCCCAGCATTTT
TRBV28	15	TRBJ2-2	NA	NA	CASSREVANTGELFF	TGTGCCAGCAGCCGAGAGGTCGCGAACACCGGGGAGCTGTTTTTT
TRBV19	15	TRBJ2-7	NA	NA	CASSLRFDESYEQYF	TGTGCCAGTAGTTTGCGTTTTGATGAGTCCTACGAGCAGTACTTC
TRBV2	15	TRBJ1-1	NA	NA	CASSESETLNTEAFF	TGTGCCAGCAGTGAGTCAGAAACCCTGAACACTGAAGCTTTCTTT
TRBV5-4	14	TRBJ1-1	TRBD1	NA	CASSVLDRGRSAFF	TGTGCCAGCAGCGTTCTGGACAGGGGGCGCTCGGCTTTCTTT
TRBV10-2	17	TRBJ1-2	TRBD1	NA	CASRGPRNGQGNYGYTF	TGCGCCAGCAGAGGGCCACGCAACGGACAGGGAAACTATGGCTACACCTTC
TRBV30	14	TRBJ2-7	TRBD1	NA	CAWIGGIGVGEQYF	TGTGCCTGGATAGGGGGCATAGGGGTCGGCGAGCAGTACTTC
TRBV18	16	TRBJ1-1	NA	NA	CASSRSRQEGNTEAFF	TGTGCCAGCTCACGCTCGCGACAGGAGGGAAACACTGAAGCTTTCTTT
TRBV19	15	TRBJ1-1	TRBD1	NA	CASSRKGAGDTEAFF	TGTGCCAGTAGTCGGAAGGGGGCTGGAGACACTGAAGCTTTCTTT
TRBV2	14	TRBJ2-7	NA	NA	CASSVGRSGAEQYF	TGTGCCAGCAGTGTTGGCCGGTCGGGTGCGGAGCAGTACTTC
TRBV5-1	13	TRBJ2-3	TRBD2	NA	CASSLRLAHMQYF	TGCGCCAGCAGCTTGAGACTAGCTCATATGCAGTATTTT
TRBV12-3/TRBV12-4	14	TRBJ1-1	NA	NA	CASSERTATIEAFF	TGTGCCAGCAGCGAAAGGACAGCAACTATTGAAGCTTTCTTT
TRBV19	15	TRBJ1-2	TRBD1	NA	CATSPGQGEIYGYTF	TGTGCCACCTCGCCGGGACAGGGGGAGATCTATGGCTACACCTTC
TRBV20-1	13	TRBJ2-5	NA	NA	CSARIPGWETQYF	TGCAGTGCTAGAATCCCAGGGTGGGAGACCCAGTACTTC
TRBV7-2	14	TRBJ2-7	NA	NA	CASSFTPGPYEQYF	TGTGCCAGCAGCTTTACACCTGGGCCCTACGAGCAGTACTTC
TRBV7-8	14	TRBJ1-5	NA	NA	CASSSRGRDQPQHF	TGTGCCAGCAGCTCGCGGGGAAGGGATCAGCCCCAGCATTTT
TRBV4-2	14	TRBJ1-1	NA	NA	CASSGQLMNTEAFF	TGTGCCTCTTCAGGGCAGCTCATGAACACTGAAGCTTTCTTT
TRBV19	14	TRBJ2-2	NA	NA	CASSIYQNTGELFF	TGTGCCAGTAGTATTTACCAGAACACCGGGGAGCTGTTTTTT
TRBV29-1	13	TRBJ2-1	NA	NA	CSVTRRTLNEQFF	TGCAGCGTAACCAGACGGACGCTCAATGAGCAGTTCTTC
TRBV3-1	14	TRBJ1-1	NA	NA	CASSQGGMGTEAFF	TGTGCCAGCAGCCAAGGGGGTATGGGCACTGAAGCTTTCTTT
TRBV5-4	13	TRBJ1-2	NA	NA	CASSSDRGYGYTF	TGTGCCAGCAGCTCGGACAGAGGCTATGGCTACACCTTC
TRBV2	13	TRBJ1-1	TRBD1	NA	CASTGTGTTEAFF	TGTGCCAGCACTGGGACAGGGACCACTGAAGCTTTCTTT
TRBV6-5	12	TRBJ1-1	NA	NA	CASSTLQGAAFF	TGTGCCAGCAGTACCCTTCAGGGTGCAGCTTTCTTT
TRBV9	17	TRBJ2-2	NA	NA	CASSVGTVGLSAGELFF	TGTGCCAGCAGCGTAGGGACGGTCGGTTTATCCGCCGGGGAGCTGTTTTTT